Sequencing of this T cell receptor beta chain was carried out in a study of early T cells in non-severe SARS-CoV-2 infection. This clonotype appeared many times. Each CDR3 protein gets one entry after TCRdb re-called the 5' RACE reads with MiXCR. The sample holds roughly 80,000 distinct CDR3 sequences, about an eighth seen once. CDR1 and CDR2 (germline): MNHEY, SVGEGT. V shed 2 bases and J shed 8 bases, with 19 bases lying between them. The CDR3 loop spans 16 amino acids. The TCR comes from an adult who was a healthcare worker with PCR-confirmed SARS-CoV-2 infection or an uninfected control (not recorded which). Material for sequencing was whole blood. The V and J genes are TRBV6-2 or TRBV6-3 and TRBJ1-5, with D unresolved. The CDR3 nucleotides are TGTGCCAGCAGTTACGCCTTGACCCCCCCTTGGGAGCCCCAGCATTTT. This translates into CASSYALTPPWEPQHF.